The 11 T cell receptor beta chains below were found in one sample sequenced in a study of blood T cell repertoires in COVID-19. Produced via immunoSEQ multiplex PCR; TCRdb's table is partial and in-frame only. The sample includes about 250,000 clones, around nine tenths of them seen just once. Sequencing was done on a sample of PBMCs or T cells enriched from blood (not recorded which). The origin of the receptors is a woman between 18 and 29 years old who had recovered from COVID-19.

CDR3 sequence reads: CASSNDRGSYNEQFF. The CDR3 region has the DNA TGTGCCAGCAGCAACGACAGGGGTTCCTACAATGAGCAGTTCTTC. The V call is TRBV7-2, the J call TRBJ2-1, with 8 positions matching TRBD1. This CDR3 is 15 amino acids long. The germline V gene has CDR1 SGHTA and CDR2 FQGNSA. With 5 bases clipped from V and 1 base from J, the junction kept 4 bases outside the gene matches.

The chain recombines TRBV4-3 with TRBJ2-3, with TRBD1 identical over 8 bases. The V and J ends lost 1 base and 7 bases, in that order; junction bases with no gene match: 10. This CDR3 spans 16 amino acids. The germline V gene encodes CDR1 LGHNA and CDR2 YSLEER. Written as DNA, the CDR3 is TGCGCCAGCAGCCAAGGCGCTCGCGGACAGGGAAATACGCAGTATTTT. Amino acid sequence: CASSQGARGQGNTQYF.

In its sample, this clone was seen once. The chain joins TRBV18 to TRBJ1-2; TRBD1 is a possible D gene (5 bases). Per germline, CDR1 KGHSH and CDR2 LQKENI. The CDR3 is 15 amino acids. The V gene lost 3 bases and the J gene lost 2 bases, with 13 bases spanning the gap. CDR3 amino acids: CASSPPMDINYGYTF. DNA for the CDR3: TGTGCCAGCTCACCTCCAATGGACATCAACTATGGCTACACCTTC.

V usage is TRBV15 and J usage is TRBJ1-1; D may be TRBD1 (6 bases). Germline CDR1 LNHNV, CDR2 YYDKDF (reference sequence). The CDR3 is made up of 15 amino acids. Trimming pared 3 bases from V and 0 bases from J, leaving 11 bases between. CDR3 in amino acids: CATSRGGRLNTEAFF. For the CDR3, the DNA is TGTGCCACCAGCAGGGGGGGGCGGTTGAACACTGAAGCTTTCTTT.

The genes are TRBV29-1 and TRBJ1-1; D possibly corresponds to TRBD1 (5 bases). This CDR3 comprises 14 residues. Germline-derived CDR1 and CDR2 are SQVTM and ANQGSEA. V was cut by 6 bases and J by 2 bases, with 16 bases left in between. CDR3 sequence reads: CSVASQGINTEAFF. CDR3 DNA sequence: TGCAGCGTGGCATCCCAGGGTATTAACACTGAAGCTTTCTTT.

The chain is built from TRBV6-1 and TRBJ2-6; 7 nucleotides match TRBD1. CDR3 length equals 16 residues. Per the germline V gene, CDR1 is MNHNS and CDR2 is SASEGT. J gave up 2 bases and V 1 base, and 2 bases lay outside the gene matches. Here the CDR3 reads CASSEEGTAGANVLTF. The CDR3 DNA reads TGTGCCAGCAGTGAAGAGGGGACAGCTGGGGCCAACGTCCTGACTTTC.

This chain links TRBV7-9 with TRBJ2-3; D is possibly TRBD1 (6 bases). The CDR3 loop spans 15 amino acids. CDR1 and CDR2 (germline): SEHNR, FQNEAQ (reference sequence). Trimming cost V 4 bases and J 0 bases, with 11 bases left between them. The CDR3 sequence: CASSSAGQSTDTQYF. CDR3 nucleotides: TGTGCCAGCAGCTCTGCCGGACAGAGCACAGATACGCAGTATTTT.

This chain links TRBV7-8 with TRBJ2-5; possible D gene TRBD1, 6 bases. The CDR3 is 15 residues long. V was pared by 5 bases and J by 1 base, with 14 bases between. Germline V CDR1 and CDR2: SGHVS, FQNEAQ. The CDR3 sequence: CASSKTGTFQETQYF. DNA of the CDR3: TGTGCCAGCAGCAAGACCGGGACATTCCAAGAGACCCAGTACTTC.

This chain's CDR3 is CASSMGRGGPFLNYGYTF. CDR3 coding DNA: TGTGCCAGTAGTATGGGGCGCGGGGGCCCCTTTTTAAACTATGGCTACACCTTC. The chain links TRBV19 to TRBJ1-2; D is perhaps TRBD1 (6 bases). Germline lookup yields CDR1 LNHDA and CDR2 SQIVND (reference sequence). Trimming stripped 3 bases from V and 2 bases from J, with 22 bases between. The CDR3 extends over 18 amino acids.

The chain is built from TRBV5-3 and TRBJ2-3; D ambiguous. TRBV5-3 belongs to the ORF category, with a function that is uncertain. V lost 1 base and J 6 bases, leaving 3 bases between the germline ends. The CDR3 runs to 11 residues. The CDR3 DNA is TGTGCCAGAAGCTTGTCGGATACGCAGTATTTT. Amino acid sequence: CARSLSDTQYF.

V and J are TRBV3-1 (or the pseudogene TRBV3-2) and TRBJ1-2; TRBD1 might be the D (5 bases). The CDR3 sequence is 13 residues long. The germline V gene has CDR1 LGHDT and CDR2 YNNKEL (reference sequence). The V end was cut by 0 bases, the J end by 6 bases, with 8 bases between. In nucleotides, the CDR3 is TGTGCCAGCAGCCAAGATGGGGGGGATGGCTACACCTTC. Residues: CASSQDGGDGYTF.